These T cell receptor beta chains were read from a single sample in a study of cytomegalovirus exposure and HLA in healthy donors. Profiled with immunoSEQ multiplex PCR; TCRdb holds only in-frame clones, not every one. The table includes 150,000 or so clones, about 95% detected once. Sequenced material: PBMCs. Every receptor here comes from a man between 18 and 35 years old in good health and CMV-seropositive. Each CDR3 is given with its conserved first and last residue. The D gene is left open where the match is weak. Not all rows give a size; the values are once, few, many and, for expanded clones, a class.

cdr3_nt: TGTGCCAGCAGTCTAACGGGACTAGCGATCAATGAGCAGTTCTTC
cdr3_aa: CASSLTGLAINEQFF
v_call: TRBV6-5
j_call: TRBJ2-1
clone_size: .
d_call: TRBD2

cdr3_nt: TGCAGCGTTCTTCGCGCCTACGAGCAGTACTTC
cdr3_aa: CSVLRAYEQYF
v_call: TRBV29-1
j_call: TRBJ2-7
clone_size: few
d_call: .

cdr3_nt: TGTGCCAGCAGGGGACTCCACTCCTACAATGAGCAGTTCTTC
cdr3_aa: CASRGLHSYNEQFF
v_call: TRBV2
j_call: TRBJ2-1
clone_size: .
d_call: .

cdr3_nt: TGTGCCAGCAGCCCGGCAGGGGCCTACTACGAGCAGTACTTC
cdr3_aa: CASSPAGAYYEQYF
v_call: TRBV7-2
j_call: TRBJ2-7
clone_size: .
d_call: .

cdr3_nt: TGTGCCAAGCAAGGGGGATCGAGGAATGAGCAGTTCTTC
cdr3_aa: CAKQGGSRNEQFF
v_call: TRBV2
j_call: TRBJ2-1
clone_size: .
d_call: .

cdr3_nt: TGTGCCAGCAGTTTGGTGTTGATAGGGGGCGTCAACTATGGCTACACCTTC
cdr3_aa: CASSLVLIGGVNYGYTF
v_call: TRBV28
j_call: TRBJ1-2
clone_size: .
d_call: TRBD1

cdr3_nt: TGTGCCAGCAGTCGACCCTTCCCCGGGACTAGAGGTAGTGAGCAGTTCTTC
cdr3_aa: CASSRPFPGTRGSEQFF
v_call: TRBV28
j_call: TRBJ2-1
clone_size: .
d_call: TRBD2

cdr3_nt: TGTGCCAGCAGTTTATCGTCAGGGGGCCCAGGTCTGCGAACTGAAGCTTTCTTT
cdr3_aa: CASSLSSGGPGLRTEAFF
v_call: TRBV27
j_call: TRBJ1-1
clone_size: once
d_call: TRBD1

cdr3_nt: TGTGCCAGCACCCAGTTAGAAGGGAGCGGCTACACCTTC
cdr3_aa: CASTQLEGSGYTF
v_call: TRBV6-6
j_call: TRBJ1-2
clone_size: .
d_call: .

cdr3_nt: TGTGCCAGCAGCTTAGGAACTAGCGGATACACAGATACGCAGTATTTT
cdr3_aa: CASSLGTSGYTDTQYF
v_call: TRBV5-5
j_call: TRBJ2-3
clone_size: .
d_call: TRBD2

cdr3_nt: TGTGCCAGCAGCTTATCACGAGCGGCTCTCGGGACCCAGTACTTC
cdr3_aa: CASSLSRAALGTQYF
v_call: TRBV7-2
j_call: TRBJ2-5
clone_size: .
d_call: .

cdr3_nt: TGCGCCAGCAGCTTTACTGTCGGGGGGGCGAACACTGAAGCTTTCTTT
cdr3_aa: CASSFTVGGANTEAFF
v_call: TRBV5-1
j_call: TRBJ1-1
clone_size: .
d_call: .

cdr3_nt: TGCAGCGTTGTGATAATGGGGGGGAGGGAAGAGACCCAGTACTTC
cdr3_aa: CSVVIMGGREETQYF
v_call: TRBV29-1
j_call: TRBJ2-5
clone_size: .
d_call: TRBD2

cdr3_nt: TGCAGCGCCGCAGGAGGGCAAGGCTATGGCTACACCTTC
cdr3_aa: CSAAGGQGYGYTF
v_call: TRBV29-1
j_call: TRBJ1-2
clone_size: .
d_call: .

cdr3_nt: TGTGCCAGCAGGCGTGGACTAGCGGGAGGGTCAGAGCAGTTCTTC
cdr3_aa: CASRRGLAGGSEQFF
v_call: TRBV6-5
j_call: TRBJ2-1
clone_size: .
d_call: TRBD2

cdr3_nt: TGCAGCGTTGAAGATCCCAGGGGAAGTGGCTACACCTTC
cdr3_aa: CSVEDPRGSGYTF
v_call: TRBV29-1
j_call: TRBJ1-2
clone_size: .
d_call: .

cdr3_nt: TGTGCCAGCAGGCTTTTGGGGCTGATAGATACGCAGTATTTT
cdr3_aa: CASRLLGLIDTQYF
v_call: TRBV2
j_call: TRBJ2-3
clone_size: .
d_call: .

cdr3_nt: TGTGCCAGGGCCCTTCCCGGCGGGACCTACAATGAGCAGTTCTTC
cdr3_aa: CARALPGGTYNEQFF
v_call: TRBV2
j_call: TRBJ2-1
clone_size: .
d_call: .

cdr3_nt: TGTGCCAGTACCAAACCGGGAGGGGAAGCTTTCTTT
cdr3_aa: CASTKPGGEAFF
v_call: TRBV19
j_call: TRBJ1-1
clone_size: .
d_call: .

cdr3_nt: TGTGCCAGCAGTCCACCGCCGGGAGATACGCAGTATTTT
cdr3_aa: CASSPPPGDTQYF
v_call: TRBV6-6
j_call: TRBJ2-3
clone_size: .
d_call: .

cdr3_nt: TGTGCCAGCAGACTAGCGGGAGGCACAGATACGCAGTATTTT
cdr3_aa: CASRLAGGTDTQYF
v_call: TRBV27
j_call: TRBJ2-3
clone_size: .
d_call: TRBD2

cdr3_nt: TGTGCCAGCAGTCCAGAGGGGGCGGGGGGCTACACCTTC
cdr3_aa: CASSPEGAGGYTF
v_call: TRBV27
j_call: TRBJ1-2
clone_size: .
d_call: TRBD1

cdr3_nt: TGTGCCAGCAGCTTGGGTGGGGACACCCTCACTGAAAAACTGTTTTTT
cdr3_aa: CASSLGGDTLTEKLFF
v_call: TRBV5-6
j_call: TRBJ1-4
clone_size: .
d_call: .

cdr3_nt: TGCGCCAGCAGCACCTTAGGACACGACTATAATTCACCCCTCCACTTT
cdr3_aa: CASSTLGHDYNSPLHF
v_call: TRBV5-1
j_call: TRBJ1-6
clone_size: .
d_call: .

cdr3_nt: TGTGCCAGCAGTTACCCCCCGACCAGGGTATGGGACTACGAGCAGTACTTC
cdr3_aa: CASSYPPTRVWDYEQYF
v_call: TRBV6-8
j_call: TRBJ2-7
clone_size: .
d_call: .